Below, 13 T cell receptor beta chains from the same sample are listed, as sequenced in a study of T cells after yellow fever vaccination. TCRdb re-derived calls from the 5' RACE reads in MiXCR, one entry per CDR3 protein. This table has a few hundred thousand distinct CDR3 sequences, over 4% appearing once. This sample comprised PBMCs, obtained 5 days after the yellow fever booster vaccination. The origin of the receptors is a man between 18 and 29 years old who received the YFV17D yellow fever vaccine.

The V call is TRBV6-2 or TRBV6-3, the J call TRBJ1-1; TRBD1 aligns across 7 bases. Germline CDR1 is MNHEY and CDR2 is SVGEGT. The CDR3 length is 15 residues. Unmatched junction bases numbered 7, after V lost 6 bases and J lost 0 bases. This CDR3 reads CASSFTGAMNTEAFF. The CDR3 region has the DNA TGTGCCAGCAGCTTTACAGGGGCCATGAACACTGAAGCTTTCTTT.

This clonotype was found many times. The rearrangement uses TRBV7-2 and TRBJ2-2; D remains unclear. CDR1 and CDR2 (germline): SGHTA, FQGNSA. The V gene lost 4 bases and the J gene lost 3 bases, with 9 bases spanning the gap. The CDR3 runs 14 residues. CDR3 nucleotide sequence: TGTGCCAGCAGCTCCTTTGGTGACACCGGGGAGCTGTTTTTT. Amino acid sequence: CASSSFGDTGELFF.

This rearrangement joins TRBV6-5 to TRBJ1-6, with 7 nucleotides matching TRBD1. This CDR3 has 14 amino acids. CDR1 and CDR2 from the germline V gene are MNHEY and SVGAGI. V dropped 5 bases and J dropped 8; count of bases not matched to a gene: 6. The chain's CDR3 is CASSQQGSYSPLHF. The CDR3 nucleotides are TGTGCCAGCAGTCAACAGGGGTCGTATTCACCCCTCCACTTT.

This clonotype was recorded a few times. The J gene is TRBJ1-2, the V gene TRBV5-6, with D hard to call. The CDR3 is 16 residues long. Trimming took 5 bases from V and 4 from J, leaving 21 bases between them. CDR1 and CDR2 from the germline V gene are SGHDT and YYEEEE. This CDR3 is CASSLGGRSSGYGYTF. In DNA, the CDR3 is TGTGCCAGCAGTCTCGGCGGAAGGAGTAGCGGCTATGGCTACACCTTC. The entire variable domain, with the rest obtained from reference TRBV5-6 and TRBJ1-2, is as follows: DAGVTQSPTHLIKTRGQQVTLRCSPKSGHDTVSWYQQALGQGPQFIFQYYEEEERQRGNFPDRFSGHQFPNYSSELNVNALLLGDSALYLCASSLGGRSSGYGYTFGSGTRLTVV.

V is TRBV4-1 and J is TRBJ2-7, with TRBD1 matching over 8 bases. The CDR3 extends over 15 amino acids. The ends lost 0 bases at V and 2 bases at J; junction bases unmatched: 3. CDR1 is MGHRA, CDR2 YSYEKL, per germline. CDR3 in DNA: TGCGCCAGCAGCCAAGACAGGGGGCGCCCCTACGAGCAGTACTTC. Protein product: CASSQDRGRPYEQYF.

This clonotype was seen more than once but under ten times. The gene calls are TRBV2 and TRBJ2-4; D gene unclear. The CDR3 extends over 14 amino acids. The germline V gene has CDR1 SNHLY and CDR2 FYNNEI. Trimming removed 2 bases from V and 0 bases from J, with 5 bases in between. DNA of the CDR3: TGTGCCAGCAGTGAAAGGATAGCCAAAAACATTCAGTACTTC. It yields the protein CASSERIAKNIQYF.

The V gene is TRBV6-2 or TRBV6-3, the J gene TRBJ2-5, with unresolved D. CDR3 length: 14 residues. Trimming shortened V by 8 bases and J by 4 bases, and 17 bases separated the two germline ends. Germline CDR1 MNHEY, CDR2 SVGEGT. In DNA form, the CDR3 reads TGTGCCAGCCAAAGGGCTCCGTCGGTAGAGACCCAGTACTTC. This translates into CASQRAPSVETQYF.

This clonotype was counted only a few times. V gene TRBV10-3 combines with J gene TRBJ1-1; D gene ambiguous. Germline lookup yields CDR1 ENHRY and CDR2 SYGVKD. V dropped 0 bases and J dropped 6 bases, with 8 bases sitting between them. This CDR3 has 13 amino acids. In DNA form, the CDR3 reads TGTGCCATCAGTGAGTCTGGCCCCTCTGAAGCTTTCTTT. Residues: CAISESGPSEAFF.

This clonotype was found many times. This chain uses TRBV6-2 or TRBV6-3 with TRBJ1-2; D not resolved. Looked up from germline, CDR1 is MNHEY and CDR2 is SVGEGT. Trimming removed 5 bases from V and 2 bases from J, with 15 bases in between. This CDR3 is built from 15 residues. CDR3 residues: CASSNPREGNYGYTF. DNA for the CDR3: TGTGCCAGCAGTAACCCCCGAGAGGGAAACTATGGCTACACCTTC.

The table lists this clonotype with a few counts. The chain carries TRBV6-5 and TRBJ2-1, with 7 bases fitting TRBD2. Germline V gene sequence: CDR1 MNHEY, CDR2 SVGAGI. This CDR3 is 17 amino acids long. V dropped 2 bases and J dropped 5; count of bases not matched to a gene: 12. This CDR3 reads CASSYEGGQGLNNEQFF. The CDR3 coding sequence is TGTGCCAGCAGTTACGAGGGAGGGCAGGGCTTGAACAATGAGCAGTTCTTC.

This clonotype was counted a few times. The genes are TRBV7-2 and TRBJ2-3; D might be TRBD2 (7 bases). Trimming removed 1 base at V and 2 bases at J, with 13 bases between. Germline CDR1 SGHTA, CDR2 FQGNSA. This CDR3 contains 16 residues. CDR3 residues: CASSLGAGAYTDTQYF. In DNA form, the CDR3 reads TGTGCCAGCAGCTTAGGGGCGGGGGCCTACACAGATACGCAGTATTTT.

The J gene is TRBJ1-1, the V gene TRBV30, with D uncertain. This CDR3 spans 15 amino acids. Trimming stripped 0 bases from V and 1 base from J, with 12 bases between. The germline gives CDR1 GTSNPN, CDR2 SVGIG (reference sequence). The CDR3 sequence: CAWSVTIKWNTEAFF. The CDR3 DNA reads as TGTGCCTGGAGTGTGACCATTAAGTGGAACACTGAAGCTTTCTTT.

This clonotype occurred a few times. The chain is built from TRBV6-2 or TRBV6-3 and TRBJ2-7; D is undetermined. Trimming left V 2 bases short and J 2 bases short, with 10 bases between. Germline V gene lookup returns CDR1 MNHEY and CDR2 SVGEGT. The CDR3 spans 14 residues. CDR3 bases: TGTGCCAGCAGTTACATCCCGCCCCCCTACGAGCAGTACGTC. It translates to CASSYIPPPYEQYV.